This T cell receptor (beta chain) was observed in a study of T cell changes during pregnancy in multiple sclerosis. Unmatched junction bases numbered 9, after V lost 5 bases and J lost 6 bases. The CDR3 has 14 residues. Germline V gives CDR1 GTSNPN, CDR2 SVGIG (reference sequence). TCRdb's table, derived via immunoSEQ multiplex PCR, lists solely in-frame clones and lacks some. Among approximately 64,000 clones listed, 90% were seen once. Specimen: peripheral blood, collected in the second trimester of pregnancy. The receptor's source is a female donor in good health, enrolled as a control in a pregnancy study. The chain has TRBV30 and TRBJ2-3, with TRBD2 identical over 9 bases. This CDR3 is CAWRAAGGGDTQYF. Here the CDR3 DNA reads TGTGCCTGGCGCGCAGCGGGGGGCGGGGATACGCAGTATTTT.